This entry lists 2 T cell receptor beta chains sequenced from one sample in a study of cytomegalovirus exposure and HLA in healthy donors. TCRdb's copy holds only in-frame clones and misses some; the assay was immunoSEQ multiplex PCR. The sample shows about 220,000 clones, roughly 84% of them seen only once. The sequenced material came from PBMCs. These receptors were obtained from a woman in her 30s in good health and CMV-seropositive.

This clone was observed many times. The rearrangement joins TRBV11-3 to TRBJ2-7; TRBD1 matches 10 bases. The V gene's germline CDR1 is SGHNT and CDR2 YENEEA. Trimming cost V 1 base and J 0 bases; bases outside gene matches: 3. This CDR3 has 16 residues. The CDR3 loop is CASSLARTGGSYEQYF. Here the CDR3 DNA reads TGTGCCAGCAGCTTAGCTCGGACAGGGGGCTCCTACGAGCAGTACTTC.

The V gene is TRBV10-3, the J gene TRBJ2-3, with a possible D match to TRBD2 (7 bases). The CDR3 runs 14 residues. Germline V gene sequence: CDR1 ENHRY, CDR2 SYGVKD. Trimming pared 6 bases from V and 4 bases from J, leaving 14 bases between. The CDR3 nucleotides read TGTGCCATCAGGGACTGGGAGGGGGCAGATACGCAGTATTTT. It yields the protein CAIRDWEGADTQYF.